Listed here are 30 T cell receptor beta chains from one sample, sequenced in a study of blood T cells in healthy people across ages. PCR was performed a second time for about 6 to 12 cycles using a sample-barcoded 5' primer and a J-beta primer mix. TCRdb itself ran the 5' RACE reads through MiXCR, one entry per CDR3 protein. The profile covers around 900,000 distinct CDR3 sequences, with roughly half appearing a single time and about a fifth taken by the ten largest. The sequenced sample consisted of blood. The origin of the receptors is a woman aged 55-70 years in good health.

This chain joins TRBV5-6 and TRBJ2-5, with 9 bases identical to TRBD1. This CDR3 has 13 residues. Germline V lookup: CDR1 SGHDT, CDR2 YYEEEE. The junction had 5 bases not matched to a gene; V was cut back by 4 bases and J by 7 bases. The CDR3 sequence: CASSRDRARTQYF. In nucleotides, the CDR3 is TGTGCCAGCAGCCGGGACAGGGCCCGGACCCAGTACTTC. The full variable domain, its missing parts supplied by reference TRBV5-6 and TRBJ2-5, is DAGVTQSPTHLIKTRGQQVTLRCSPKSGHDTVSWYQQALGQGPQFIFQYYEEEERQRGNFPDRFSGHQFPNYSSELNVNALLLGDSALYLCASSRDRARTQYFGPGTRLLVL.

The CDR3 spells CASSLARQWLSYEQYF. As DNA, the CDR3 is TGTGCCAGCAGCTTAGCGCGACAGTGGCTCTCCTACGAGCAGTACTTC. The rearrangement uses TRBV7-2 and TRBJ2-7, with TRBD1 as a possible D gene (5 bases). Germline V gives CDR1 SGHTA, CDR2 FQGNSA. The CDR3 is made up of 16 amino acids. The V end was cut by 0 bases, the J end by 0 bases, with 12 bases between. The variable domain in full, completed from reference TRBV7-2 and TRBJ2-7, reads GAGVSQSPSNKVTEKGKDVELRCDPISGHTALYWYRQSLGQGLEFLIYFQGNSAPDKSGLPSDRFSAERTGGSVSTLTIQRTQQEDSAVYLCASSLARQWLSYEQYFGPGTRLTVT.

This clonotype was seen a few times. J is TRBJ2-2 and V is TRBV7-2; D may be TRBD1 or TRBD2 (5 bases each). The CDR3 totals 17 residues. V lost 2 bases and J lost 0, with 13 bases in between. Germline assignment: CDR1 SGHTA and CDR2 FQGNSA. The CDR3 nucleotides read TGTGCCAGCAGCTTAAATGTGAGGGGAACGAACACCGGGGAGCTGTTTTTT. It codes for CASSLNVRGTNTGELFF.

V is TRBV27 and J is TRBJ2-1, with TRBD2 matching over 8 bases. Germline CDR1 is MNHEY and CDR2 is SMNVEV (reference sequence). The CDR3 consists of 16 residues. J gave up 3 bases and V 6 bases, and 10 bases lay outside the gene matches. DNA of the CDR3: TGTGCCAGCAGCGGCTTTGGGACTAGTCACTACAATGAGCAGTTCTTC. Translating gives CASSGFGTSHYNEQFF.

V and J are TRBV7-2 and TRBJ2-7; no reliable D call. In germline, CDR1 is SGHTA, CDR2 FQGNSA. The CDR3 contains 16 residues. Trimming left V 5 bases short and J 2 bases short, with 19 bases between. The CDR3 reads CASSPMVQTVAYEQYF. Here the CDR3 DNA reads TGTGCCAGCAGCCCGATGGTCCAGACCGTAGCCTACGAGCAGTACTTC.

To note about this clonotype: Because the CDR3 is missing its conserved closing phenylalanine or tryptophan, this is likely a read error. The rearrangement links TRBV28 to TRBJ2-1; D unresolved. The CDR3 consists of 10 residues. Per germline, CDR1 MDHEN and CDR2 SYDVKM. Trimming pared 6 bases from V and 7 bases from J, leaving 4 bases between. The CDR3 region has the DNA TGTGCCAGCAGCCAAAATGAGCAGTTCCTC. Protein sequence: CASSQNEQFL.

This chain joins TRBV28 and TRBJ1-4, with D uncertain. Germline V gene data show CDR1 as MDHEN and CDR2 as SYDVKM. Trimming removed 4 bases at V and 11 bases at J, with 20 bases between. There are 15 residues in the CDR3. This CDR3 is CASSSPTSPLKKLFF. CDR3 DNA: TGTGCCAGCAGTTCCCCGACATCACCGCTGAAGAAACTGTTTTTT.

This chain uses TRBV6-1 with TRBJ2-3; D unclear. V gave up 4 bases and J gave up 2 bases, with 10 bases separating them. The CDR3 sequence is 14 residues long. From germline, CDR1 is MNHNS and CDR2 SASEGT. The CDR3 region has the DNA TGTGCCAGCAGTGGAGAGGTTATCACAGATACGCAGTATTTT. Protein: CASSGEVITDTQYF.

This clonotype was picked up a small number of times. This chain uses TRBV4-2 with TRBJ2-5; the D is unclear. The CDR3 runs to 14 residues. Germline loops: CDR1 LGHNA, CDR2 YNFKEQ. V was pared by 0 bases and J by 7 bases, with 12 bases between. CDR3 DNA: TGTGCCAGCAGCCAAGATCTAACCGGTGGGACCCAGTACTTC. It encodes CASSQDLTGGTQYF.

The chain combines TRBV20-1 with TRBJ2-7; TRBD1 agrees at 7 bases. The CDR3 extends over 15 amino acids. The V and J ends lost 6 bases and 3 bases, in that order; junction bases with no gene match: 14. The germline CDR1 and CDR2 sequences are DFQATT and SNEGSKA (reference sequence). The CDR3 reads CSAVNPGQRGYEQYF. The DNA of the CDR3 is TGCAGTGCAGTCAACCCGGGACAGAGGGGCTACGAGCAGTACTTC.

CDR3 nucleotide sequence: TGCGCCAGCAGCCAAGTCGGGTTCCGGGTACAGTTAGGCAATCAGCCCCAGCATTTT. This gives the protein CASSQVGFRVQLGNQPQHF. The chain joins TRBV4-1 to TRBJ1-5; D not resolved. The CDR3 length is 19 residues. Germline-derived CDR1 and CDR2 are MGHRA and YSYEKL. Deletions cut 1 base from V and 2 bases from J, with 21 bases between.

A few counts support this clonotype. The CDR3 DNA follows: TGTGCCAGCAGCTTCCTCCGGGGCTACGAGCAGTACTTC. Protein: CASSFLRGYEQYF. This chain uses TRBV7-9 with TRBJ2-5; possibly TRBD2 for D (5 bases). The J call may be mistaken, given a closer DNA end match to TRBJ2-7. Germline loops: CDR1 SEHNR, CDR2 FQNEAQ (reference sequence). The CDR3 length is 13 residues.

V gene TRBV18 combines with J gene TRBJ2-7, with D tentatively TRBD1 (6 bases). This CDR3 has 17 residues. The germline V gene encodes CDR1 KGHSH and CDR2 LQKENI. V was cut by 0 bases and J by 2 bases, with 17 bases left in between. The DNA for the CDR3 is TGTGCCAGCTCACCACCGGAAGGGACCCCAGGGGCCTACGAGCAGTACTTC. Translated: CASSPPEGTPGAYEQYF.

This clonotype turned up a few times. The chain recombines TRBV4-2 with TRBJ2-7, with 10 bases identical to TRBD2. The CDR3 extends over 16 amino acids. With V trimmed by 0 bases and J by 6 bases, 8 bases remained unmatched. CDR1 and CDR2 (germline): LGHNA, YNFKEQ. The CDR3, as DNA: TGTGCCAGCAGCCAAGATTGGCTAGCGGGAGTCTCCGAGCAGTACTTC. Amino acid sequence: CASSQDWLAGVSEQYF.

The V and J genes are TRBV15 and TRBJ2-6; D remains ambiguous. This CDR3 has 16 residues. From germline, CDR1 is LNHNV and CDR2 YYDKDF (reference sequence). Trimming shortened V by 0 bases and J by 1 base, and 7 bases separated the two germline ends. CDR3 protein: CATSRDLASGANVLTF. The CDR3, as DNA: TGTGCCACCAGCAGAGATCTGGCATCTGGGGCCAACGTCCTGACTTTC.

V usage is TRBV12-3 or TRBV12-4 and J usage is TRBJ2-5, with D maybe TRBD1 (5 bases). V lost 6 bases to trimming and J lost 3 bases, with 8 bases between them. The CDR3 runs 12 residues. The chain's CDR3 is CASRLTEETQYF. The CDR3 region has the DNA TGTGCCAGCAGATTGACAGAAGAGACCCAGTACTTC.

In its sample, this clonotype was seen many times. The CDR3 is CASSSILAGVTYEQYF. The DNA of the CDR3 is TGTGCCAGCAGCTCCATACTAGCGGGGGTTACCTACGAGCAGTACTTC. The chain is built from TRBV7-2 and TRBJ2-7, with TRBD2 matching 11 bases. Germline V gene data show CDR1 as SGHTA and CDR2 as FQGNSA. V was clipped by 4 bases and J by 2 bases; unmatched bases: 7. CDR3 length equals 16 residues.

This rearrangement joins TRBV4-1 to TRBJ2-7; D is ambiguous. This CDR3 is 16 amino acids long. Trimming left V 5 bases short and J 10 bases short, with 27 bases between. Germline CDR1 reads MGHRA; CDR2 reads YSYEKL. The CDR3 bases are TGCGCCAGCAGCGCCAGTAGGCCCTCTTCAACCTACGGACAGTACTTC. Translated, it gives CASSASRPSSTYGQYF.

The chain is built from TRBV20-1 and TRBJ2-7; the D gene is possibly TRBD2 (5 bases). The germline V gene has CDR1 DFQATT and CDR2 SNEGSKA (reference sequence). This CDR3 region has 14 residues. The V and J ends lost 0 bases and 9 bases respectively, with 18 bases between them. CDR3 nucleotides: TGCAGTGCTAGAGATCCTAGCCGAGTTGGAGGGCAGTACTTC. Its protein product is CSARDPSRVGGQYF.

At least ten counts were recorded for this clonotype. The junction shows a germline mismatch at one end, possibly a read error. CDR3 in amino acids: CASSLGAEETQYF. The DNA of the CDR3 is TGTGCCAGCAGCTTAGGGGCGGAAGAGACCCAGTACTTC. The chain combines TRBV5-1 with TRBJ2-5, with a possible D match to TRBD1 (5 bases). The CDR3 sequence is 13 residues long. Germline-derived CDR1 and CDR2 are SGHRS and YFSETQ.

The chain has TRBV6-2 or TRBV6-3 and TRBJ2-5, with 9 bases identical to TRBD1. The CDR3 sequence is 14 residues long. Trimming cost V 6 bases and J 5 bases; bases outside gene matches: 7. Germline V gene sequence: CDR1 MNHEY, CDR2 SVGEGT. The DNA of the CDR3 is TGTGCCAGCAGCGGGGGACAGGGCCATGAGACCCAGTACTTC. It translates to CASSGGQGHETQYF.

This clonotype was seen only a few times. The chain recombines TRBV15 with TRBJ2-7, with D perhaps assigned TRBD1 or TRBD2 (5 bases each). V dropped 2 bases and J dropped 3 bases, with 14 bases sitting between them. This CDR3 spans 15 amino acids. Germline loops: CDR1 LNHNV, CDR2 YYDKDF (reference sequence). The CDR3 DNA reads as TGTGCCACCAGCAGACCGGGACGGGTGGGCTACGAGCAGTACTTC. It encodes CATSRPGRVGYEQYF.

This rearrangement joins TRBV4-2 to TRBJ2-7, with 8 nucleotides matching TRBD2. Trimming cost V 0 bases and J 3 bases; bases outside gene matches: 7. This CDR3 comprises 16 residues. The germline V gene has CDR1 LGHNA and CDR2 YNFKEQ. CDR3 amino acids: CASSQEALAGYYEQYF. The CDR3 nucleotides read TGTGCCAGCAGCCAAGAGGCGCTAGCGGGTTACTACGAGCAGTACTTC.

The chain couples TRBV28 to TRBJ2-4, with 8 nucleotides matching TRBD1. The CDR3 spans 14 residues. With V trimmed by 6 bases and J by 8 bases, 9 bases remained unmatched. Germline V CDR1 and CDR2: MDHEN, SYDVKM. Here the CDR3 reads CASRPGQAVDIQYF. The CDR3 nucleotides are TGTGCCAGCAGGCCGGGACAGGCGGTGGACATTCAGTACTTC.

To note about this clonotype: Compared with germline, one end of the junction differs, possibly owing to a read error. The chain is built from TRBV29-1 and TRBJ1-1; 9 positions agree with TRBD1. The CDR3 extends over 13 amino acids. Looked up from germline, CDR1 is SQVTM and CDR2 is ANQGSEA. CDR3 sequence: CCVADRGGTEAFF. The DNA of the CDR3 is TGCTGCGTGGCGGACAGGGGTGGCACTGAAGCTTTCTTT. Together with reference TRBV29-1 and TRBJ1-1, the CDR3 gives the full variable domain: SAVISQKPSRDICQRGTSLTIQCQVDSQVTMMFWYRQQPGQSLTLIATANQGSEATYESGFVIDKFPISRPNLTFSTLTVSNMSPEDSSIYLCCVADRGGTEAFFGQGTRLTVV.

This clonotype has more than one count but fewer than ten. The chain carries TRBV20-1 and TRBJ2-4; D remains ambiguous. V was pared by 3 bases and J by 0 bases, with 3 bases between. The CDR3 totals 12 residues. Germline loops: CDR1 DFQATT, CDR2 SNEGSKA (reference sequence). CDR3 loop: CSARVAKNIQYF. The CDR3 region has the DNA TGCAGTGCTAGGGTAGCCAAAAACATTCAGTACTTC.

This clonotype was counted between two and nine times. This chain joins TRBV7-2 and TRBJ2-5; D ambiguous. Germline loops: CDR1 SGHTA, CDR2 FQGNSA. Trimming shortened V by 1 base and J by 4 bases, and 10 bases separated the two germline ends. The CDR3 covers 14 residues. This chain's CDR3 is CASSLVVGPETQYF. As DNA, the CDR3 is TGTGCCAGCAGCTTAGTTGTAGGCCCAGAGACCCAGTACTTC.

J is TRBJ2-2 and V is TRBV6-5; 7 bases are a match to TRBD2. This CDR3 is 16 amino acids long. The V gene's germline CDR1 is MNHEY and CDR2 SVGAGI. V was pared by 7 bases and J by 4 bases, with 12 bases of the junction left unmatched. CDR3 region: CASITWGEGLTGELFF. The DNA of the CDR3 is TGTGCCAGCATTACCTGGGGGGAGGGCCTCACCGGGGAGCTGTTTTTT.

This clonotype was counted once. The chain couples TRBV20-1 to TRBJ2-1; 7 bases map to TRBD2. V lost 0 bases and J lost 5; bases outside the gene matches: 7. The CDR3 is 15 residues long. Germline CDR1 and CDR2: DFQATT and SNEGSKA (reference sequence). CDR3 sequence reads: CSAREGRASHNEQFF. CDR3 bases: TGCAGTGCTAGAGAAGGGAGGGCCTCTCACAATGAGCAGTTCTTC.

Comments on this clonotype: This may stem from a read error, because a much larger clone lies one nucleotide away. This chain joins TRBV2 and TRBJ2-7, with D unresolved. The CDR3 covers 12 residues. V was shortened by 4 bases and J by 2 bases, with 6 bases between the two germline ends. The germline CDR1 and CDR2 sequences are SNHLY and FYNNEI. The CDR3 coding sequence is TGTGCCAGCAGTGGAGACACCTACGAGCAGTACTTC. This codes for CASSGDTYEQYF.